This T cell receptor beta chain was sequenced for a study of T-cell memory formation after mild COVID-19. For the study at large: Across donors, TCR clusters were largely donor specific.

This clonotype was found a few times. Antigen unknown. Study-wide results and caveats: Shrinking CD4+ clones resided mostly in CM and EM, and CD8+ ones in EMRA.

TCRdb analysed the 5' RACE reads with MiXCR anew, one entry per CDR3 protein. The sample includes hundreds of thousands of distinct CDR3 sequences, around 27% of them seen just once. Material: PBMCs or a T cell subset sorted from them (not recorded which). The origin of this receptor is an adult woman who had mild COVID-19 (a few samples of this study predate the infection). Cell type and time point are not known.

This CDR3 is CASSPWDSMNTEAFF. CDR3 coding DNA: TGTGCCAGCAGTCCCTGGGACAGCATGAACACTGAAGCTTTCTTT. The V and J genes are TRBV12-3 or TRBV12-4 and TRBJ1-1, with TRBD1 matching 7 bases. The junction had 6 bases not matched to a gene; V was cut back by 5 bases and J by 0 bases. CDR3 length: 15 residues.